This T cell receptor (beta chain) emerged from a study of glioma-infiltrating T cells. Study-wide points: A blood CDR3 motif signature was depleted in highly divergent patients. Only very few CDR3 sequences appeared in both tissue and blood.

A remark on this clonotype: Antigen unknown.

The iRepertoire nested amplicon-rescue multiplex PCR amplified TCR alpha and beta CDR3s from RNA. TCRdb re-called the multiplex PCR reads with MiXCR, one entry per CDR3 protein. The table includes 300,000 to 400,000 distinct CDR3 sequences, less than 50% detected once. Germline loops: CDR1 DFQATT, CDR2 SNEGSKA (reference sequence). V was pared by 0 bases and J by 6 bases, with 13 bases of the junction left unmatched. This CDR3 comprises 17 residues. V and J are TRBV20-1 and TRBJ1-5, with 8 bases fitting TRBD1. The TCR sequence derives from a human donor with low-grade glioma or glioblastoma, undergoing nonglioma brain surgery, or in good health (not recorded which). Input material: glioma tissue, nonneoplastic brain tissue, or PBMCs (not recorded which). In DNA form, the CDR3 reads TGCAGTGCTAGAGATGGGGGCAGGGGGCGTCTGAGTCAGCCCCAGCATTTT. Translation gives CSARDGGRGRLSQPQHF.